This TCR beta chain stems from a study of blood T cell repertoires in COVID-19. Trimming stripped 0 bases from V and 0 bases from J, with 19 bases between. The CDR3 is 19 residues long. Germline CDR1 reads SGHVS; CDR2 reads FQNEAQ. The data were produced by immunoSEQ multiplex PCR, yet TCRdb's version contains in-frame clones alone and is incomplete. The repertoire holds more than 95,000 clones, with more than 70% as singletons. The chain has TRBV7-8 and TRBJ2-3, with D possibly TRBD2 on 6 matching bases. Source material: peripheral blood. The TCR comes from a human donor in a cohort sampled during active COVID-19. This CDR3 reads CASSLAGSGRGGSTDTQYF. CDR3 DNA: TGTGCCAGCAGCTTAGCGGGTTCTGGGCGGGGCGGTAGCACAGATACGCAGTATTTT. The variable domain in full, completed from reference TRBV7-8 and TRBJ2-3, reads GAGVSQSPRYKVAKRGQDVALRCDPISGHVSLFWYQQALGQGPEFLTYFQNEAQLDKSGLPSDRFFAERPEGSVSTLKIQRTQQEDSAVYLCASSLAGSGRGGSTDTQYFGPGTRLTVL.